This entry lists 3 T cell receptor beta chains sequenced from one sample in a study of identical twins. In TCRdb, the 5' RACE reads were re-called with MiXCR into one record per CDR3 protein. This repertoire shows some 710,000 distinct CDR3 sequences, 5.5% to 6.5% found once; its top ten account for about 2%. Sample: naive T cells sorted from blood. The receptors derive from a man aged 18 to 30 in good health.

This clonotype has ten or more counts. V usage is TRBV20-1 and J usage is TRBJ1-5; 7 bases map to TRBD1. Germline trimming cut 6 bases from V and 6 bases from J; bases unmatched to any gene: 5. Germline V gives CDR1 DFQATT, CDR2 SNEGSKA (reference sequence). CDR3 length equals 12 residues. CDR3 in amino acids: CSALQGGQPQHF. CDR3 coding DNA: TGCAGTGCACTGCAGGGGGGTCAGCCCCAGCATTTT.

CDR3 protein: CASKFGTGTYNEQFF. The CDR3, as DNA: TGTGCCTCCAAATTCGGGACAGGTACCTACAATGAGCAGTTCTTC. The chain recombines TRBV9 with TRBJ2-1, with 8 nucleotides matching TRBD1. V dropped 10 bases and J dropped 2; count of bases not matched to a gene: 11. This CDR3 is 15 amino acids long. The germline V gene encodes CDR1 SGDLS and CDR2 YYNGEE.

V and J are TRBV2 and TRBJ2-7; D tentatively reads TRBD1 or TRBD2 (7 bases each). CDR3 size: 15 residues. Germline V gene sequence: CDR1 SNHLY, CDR2 FYNNEI. With 8 bases removed from V and 6 bases from J, the gap between germline ends came to 23 bases. CDR3 protein: CASVEGAGAGAEQYV. Here the CDR3 DNA reads TGTGCCAGCGTAGAGGGGGCGGGAGCTGGAGCCGAGCAGTACGTC.